This T cell receptor beta chain was retrieved from a study of CXCR3-negative and CXCR3-positive naive CD8 T cells (dated by TCRdb to the late 2010s). Some background on the complete study: About 135 million TRB reads were obtained in total, roughly 1.5 +/- 0.3 million reads per library. Diversity and physicochemical repertoire analyses were performed on some 10 donors pooled from two independent experiments. TRBV-TRBJ cluster analysis included naive subsets from a handful of donors and memory cells from 3 donors. The investigation overall reported the following: Because surface CD5, which has been linked to self-reactivity in mice, was comparable between naive subsets, TCR interaction strength was also inferred from TRB CDR3 physicochemical properties. Freshly isolated PBMCs were used for most assays because CXCR3 expression went down partially after cryopreservation. Within the same donor, TRBV-TRBJ usage looked similar between naive CXCR3-negative and CXCR3-positive cells, but memory cells had distinct patterns. TRB CDR3s from CXCR3-positive naive cells showed higher hydrophobicity (lower Kidera factor 4), lower energy, and higher strength and volume indices than CXCR3-negative naive cells. Repertoire diversity was comparably high in both naive subsets but much lower in memory CD8+ T cells.

Based on the germline V gene, the CDR1 and CDR2 sequences are MDHEN and SYDVKM. The CDR3 numbers 16 residues from cysteine through phenylalanine. The DNA is unrecorded. Each CD8+ T cell subset was flow-sorted in triplicate, and 300,000 or so cells per subset were placed directly into RLT lysis buffer. To keep memory contaminants out, a stringent definition of naive CD8+ T cells was applied: CD45RO-CCR7+CD27+CD95-. Standard density gradient centrifugation was used to isolate peripheral blood mononuclear cells from buffy coats. Naive CXCR3-negative and CXCR3-positive CD8+ T cells were flow-sorted using a FACSAria III. An RNeasy Mini Kit was used to extract total RNA from the sorted cells. On this clonotype itself: No cognate antigen has been identified for it.

Sequenced using a NextSeq 550. The Human TCR Profiling Kit (MiLaboratory) was used to prepare UMI-labeled 5' RACE TRB cDNA libraries. The full amount of extracted RNA was used for cDNA synthesis, and the full amount of resulting cDNA was used for PCR amplification. The libraries were made side by side, with each library going through the same number of PCR cycles. The study's processing was this. MIGEC and MiXCR extracted about 54,000 +/- 9,700 unique UMI-labeled TRB cDNA molecules per library, requiring at least two reads per UMI. Each library averaged about 37,000 +/- 9,700 functional in-frame TRB CDR3 nucleotide clonotypes without stop codons. After downsampling to 5000 UMI-labeled TRB molecules per sample, diversity metrics such as normalized Shannon-Wiener and Chao1 were calculated in VDJtools. Clonotype-size-weighted physicochemical properties of the central five CDR3 residues (interaction energy, strength, volume and Kidera factor 4) were computed in VDJtools. TCRdb reprocessed the reads; each CDR3 protein sequence makes one entry, and DNA is unavailable. The V and J calls come from TCRdb's annotation, not from the publication. The table kept for this sample lists more than 65,000 distinct CDR3 sequences. 1.5% of the sample lies in the top ten.

The TCR originated in a human donor in good health. Some clones in this sample may be carry-over from other donors' samples. Sequencing was carried out using naive CXCR3- CD8+ T cells from blood. The cell subset or site label, read with the paper, signifies: CD45RO-CCR7+CD27+CD95- naive CD8+ T cells lacking CXCR3 (TNR3-). The V gene is TRBV28 and the J gene is TRBJ1-5; TCRdb returns TRBD1, unconfirmable since there is no DNA. The CDR3 is CASSGTGEYSNQPQHF.